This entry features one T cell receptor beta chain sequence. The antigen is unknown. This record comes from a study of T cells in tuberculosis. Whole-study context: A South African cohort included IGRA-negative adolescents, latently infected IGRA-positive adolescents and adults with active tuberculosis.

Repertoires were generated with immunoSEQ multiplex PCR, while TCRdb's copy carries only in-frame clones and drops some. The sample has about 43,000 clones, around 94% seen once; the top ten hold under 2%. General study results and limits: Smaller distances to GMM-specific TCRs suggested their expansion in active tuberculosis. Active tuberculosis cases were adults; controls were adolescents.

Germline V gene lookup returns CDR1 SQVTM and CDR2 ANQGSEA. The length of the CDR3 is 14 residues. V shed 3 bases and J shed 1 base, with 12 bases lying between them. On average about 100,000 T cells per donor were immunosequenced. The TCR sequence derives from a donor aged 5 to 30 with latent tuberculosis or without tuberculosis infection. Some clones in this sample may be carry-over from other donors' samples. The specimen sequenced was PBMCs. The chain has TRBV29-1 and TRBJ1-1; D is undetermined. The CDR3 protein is CSVESAGANTEAFF. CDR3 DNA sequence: TGCAGCGTTGAGAGTGCCGGAGCGAACACTGAAGCTTTCTTT.